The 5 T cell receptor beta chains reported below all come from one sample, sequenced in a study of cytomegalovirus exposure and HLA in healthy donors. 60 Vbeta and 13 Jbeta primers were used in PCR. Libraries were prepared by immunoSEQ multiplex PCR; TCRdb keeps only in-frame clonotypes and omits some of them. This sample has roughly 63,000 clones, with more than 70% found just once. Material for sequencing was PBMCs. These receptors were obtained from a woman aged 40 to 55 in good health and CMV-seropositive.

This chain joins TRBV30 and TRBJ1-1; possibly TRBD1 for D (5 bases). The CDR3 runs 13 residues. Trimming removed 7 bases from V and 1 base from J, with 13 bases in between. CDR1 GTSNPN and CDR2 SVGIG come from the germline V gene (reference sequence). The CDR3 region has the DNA TGTGCCTTGGGACTCAGGGCGAACACTGAAGCTTTCTTT. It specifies CALGLRANTEAFF.

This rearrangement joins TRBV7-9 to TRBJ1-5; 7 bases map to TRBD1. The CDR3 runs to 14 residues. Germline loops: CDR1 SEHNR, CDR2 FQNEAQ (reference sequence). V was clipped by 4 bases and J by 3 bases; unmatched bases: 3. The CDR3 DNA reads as TGTGCCAGCAGCTATACAGGGGACAATCAGCCCCAGCATTTT. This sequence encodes CASSYTGDNQPQHF.

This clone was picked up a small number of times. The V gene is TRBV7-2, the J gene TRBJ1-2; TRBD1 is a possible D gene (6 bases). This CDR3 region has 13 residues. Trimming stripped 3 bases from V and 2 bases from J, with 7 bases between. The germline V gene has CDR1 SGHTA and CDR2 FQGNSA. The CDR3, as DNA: TGTGCCAGCAGCTTGCAGGGGAACTATGGCTACACCTTC. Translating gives CASSLQGNYGYTF.

The CDR3 nucleotides are TGTGCCAGCAGCTACGCTCTAGCGGGGGGGTCCAGGGGGGAGCTGTTTTTT. It specifies CASSYALAGGSRGELFF. The chain links TRBV7-2 to TRBJ2-2; TRBD2 aligns across 12 bases. The length of the CDR3 is 17 residues. Germline CDR1 and CDR2: SGHTA and FQGNSA. The J segment lost 8 bases and the V segment lost 4 bases, leaving 11 bases of the junction unmatched.

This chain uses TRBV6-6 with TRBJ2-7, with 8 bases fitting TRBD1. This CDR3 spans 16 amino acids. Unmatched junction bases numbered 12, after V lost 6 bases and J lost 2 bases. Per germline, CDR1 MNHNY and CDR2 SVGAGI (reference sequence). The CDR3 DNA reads TGTGCCAGCAGCCAAGAGCCCCAGGGGGCGACCTACGAGCAGTACTTC. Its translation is CASSQEPQGATYEQYF.